The clone carrying this T cell receptor (beta chain) was seen ten or more times. This sample is part of a study of T cell repertoires in cytomegalovirus infection. TCRdb used MiXCR to reprocess the reads, holding one entry per CDR3 protein. The sample includes about 230,000 distinct CDR3 sequences, roughly 6.5% of them seen just once. CDR1 and CDR2 from the germline V gene are LNHDA and SQIVND (reference sequence). This CDR3 contains 12 residues. V was trimmed by 6 bases and J by 6 bases, leaving 9 bases between them. The TCR comes from a human donor in good health (CMV status not recorded). Some clones in this sample may be carry-over from other donors' samples. The genes are TRBV19 and TRBJ1-5; D gene uncertain. Sequencing was done on a sample of PBMCs. This chain's CDR3 is CASRLRGQPQHF. The CDR3 bases are TGTGCCAGTAGATTACGTGGTCAGCCCCAGCATTTT.